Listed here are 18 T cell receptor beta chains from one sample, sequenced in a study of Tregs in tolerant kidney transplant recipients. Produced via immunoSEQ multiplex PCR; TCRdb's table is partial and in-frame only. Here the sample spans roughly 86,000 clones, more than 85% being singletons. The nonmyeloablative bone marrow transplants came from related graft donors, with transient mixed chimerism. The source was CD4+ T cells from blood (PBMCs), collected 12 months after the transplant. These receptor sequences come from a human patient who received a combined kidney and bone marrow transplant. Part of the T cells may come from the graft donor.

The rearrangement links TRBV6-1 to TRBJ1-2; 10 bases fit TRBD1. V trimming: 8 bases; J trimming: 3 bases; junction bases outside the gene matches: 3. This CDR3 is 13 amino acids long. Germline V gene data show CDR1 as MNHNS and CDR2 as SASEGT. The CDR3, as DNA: TGTGCCAGCGAGGACAGGGGGTACTATGGCTACACCTTC. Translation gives CASEDRGYYGYTF.

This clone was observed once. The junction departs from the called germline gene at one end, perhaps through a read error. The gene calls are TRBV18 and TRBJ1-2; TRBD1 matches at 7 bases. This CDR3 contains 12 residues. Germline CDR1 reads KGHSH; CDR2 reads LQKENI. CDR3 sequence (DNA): TGTGCCAGCTCATCACCCGGACAGGAGAGAACCTTC. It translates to CASSSPGQERTF.

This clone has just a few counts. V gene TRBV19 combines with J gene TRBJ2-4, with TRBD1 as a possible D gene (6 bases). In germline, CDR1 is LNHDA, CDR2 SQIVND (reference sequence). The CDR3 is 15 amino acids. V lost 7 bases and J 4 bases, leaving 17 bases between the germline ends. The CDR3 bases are TGTGCCAGTAATATCTGGCTAGGGGGTAAAAACATTCAGTACTTC. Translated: CASNIWLGGKNIQYF.

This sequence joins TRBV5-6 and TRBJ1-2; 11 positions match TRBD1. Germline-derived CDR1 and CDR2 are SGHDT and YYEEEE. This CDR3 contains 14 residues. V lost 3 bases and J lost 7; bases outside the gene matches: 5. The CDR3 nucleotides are TGTGCCAGCAGCTCACCGGGACAGGGGGGTGGCTACACCTTC. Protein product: CASSSPGQGGGYTF.

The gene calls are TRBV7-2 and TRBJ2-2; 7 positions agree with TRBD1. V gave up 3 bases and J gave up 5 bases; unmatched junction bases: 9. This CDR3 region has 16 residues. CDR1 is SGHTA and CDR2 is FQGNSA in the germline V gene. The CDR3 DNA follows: TGTGCCAGCAGCTTTTCCCCGACAGGGTTGACCGGGGAGCTGTTTTTT. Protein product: CASSFSPTGLTGELFF.

In DNA form, the CDR3 reads TGTGCTAGTGGCCGACTAACCGGGGAGCTGTTTTTT. This encodes CASGRLTGELFF. The gene calls are TRBV12-5 and TRBJ2-2; maybe TRBD2 (5 bases). Germline values: CDR1 LGHNT, CDR2 FRNRAP. The CDR3 is 12 residues long. V was clipped by 6 bases and J by 5 bases, with 7 bases between them.

The CDR3 nucleotides are TGTGCCAGCAGCTTGGACAGAACGGGGAATGAGCAGTTCTTC. Translated, it gives CASSLDRTGNEQFF. The chain has TRBV5-4 and TRBJ2-1; D might be TRBD2 (5 bases). This CDR3 is built from 14 residues. The V end lost 0 bases, the J end lost 7 bases, and 11 bases lay between the germline ends. CDR1 is SGHNT and CDR2 is YYREEE in the germline V gene (reference sequence).

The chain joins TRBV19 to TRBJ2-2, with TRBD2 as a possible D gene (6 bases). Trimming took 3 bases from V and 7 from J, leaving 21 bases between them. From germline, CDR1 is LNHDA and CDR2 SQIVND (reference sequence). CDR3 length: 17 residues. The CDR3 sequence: CASSISGVRLSGGELFF. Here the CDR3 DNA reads TGTGCCAGTAGTATTTCGGGGGTAAGGTTGTCAGGCGGGGAGCTGTTTTTT.

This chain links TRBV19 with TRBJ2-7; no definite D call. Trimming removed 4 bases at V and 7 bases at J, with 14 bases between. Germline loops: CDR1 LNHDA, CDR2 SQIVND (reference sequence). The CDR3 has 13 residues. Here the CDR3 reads CASSTSGDAEQYF. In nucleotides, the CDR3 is TGTGCCAGTAGTACATCCGGAGACGCTGAGCAGTACTTC.

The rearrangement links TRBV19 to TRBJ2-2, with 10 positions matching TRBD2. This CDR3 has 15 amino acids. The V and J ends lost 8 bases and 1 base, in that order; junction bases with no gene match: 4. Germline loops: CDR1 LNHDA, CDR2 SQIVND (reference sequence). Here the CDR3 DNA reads TGTGCCAGTCGGCGGACTAGCGGGAACACCGGGGAGCTGTTTTTT. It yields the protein CASRRTSGNTGELFF.

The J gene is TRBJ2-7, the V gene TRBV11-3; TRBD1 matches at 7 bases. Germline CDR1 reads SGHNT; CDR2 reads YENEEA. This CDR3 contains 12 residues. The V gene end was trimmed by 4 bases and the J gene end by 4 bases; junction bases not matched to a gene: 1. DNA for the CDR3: TGTGCCAGCAGCTCGACAGGGTACGAGCAGTACTTC. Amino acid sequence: CASSSTGYEQYF.

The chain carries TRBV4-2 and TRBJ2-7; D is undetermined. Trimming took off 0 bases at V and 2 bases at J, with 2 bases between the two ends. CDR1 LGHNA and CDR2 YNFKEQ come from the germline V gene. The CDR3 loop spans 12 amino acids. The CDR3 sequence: CASSQDTYEQYF. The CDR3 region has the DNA TGTGCCAGCAGCCAAGATACCTACGAGCAGTACTTC.

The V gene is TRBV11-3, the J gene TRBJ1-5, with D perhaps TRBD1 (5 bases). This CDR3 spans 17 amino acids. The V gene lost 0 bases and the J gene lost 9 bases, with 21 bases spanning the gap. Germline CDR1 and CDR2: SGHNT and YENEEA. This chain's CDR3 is CASSLDSAAGLGRPQHF. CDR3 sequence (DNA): TGTGCCAGCAGCTTAGATAGTGCGGCGGGGCTCGGGCGGCCCCAGCATTTT. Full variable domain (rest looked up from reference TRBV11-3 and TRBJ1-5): EAGVVQSPRYKIIEKKQPVAFWCNPISGHNTLYWYLQNLGQGPELLIRYENEEAVDDSQLPKDRFSAERLKGVDSTLKIQPAELGDSAVYLCASSLDSAAGLGRPQHFGDGTRLSIL.

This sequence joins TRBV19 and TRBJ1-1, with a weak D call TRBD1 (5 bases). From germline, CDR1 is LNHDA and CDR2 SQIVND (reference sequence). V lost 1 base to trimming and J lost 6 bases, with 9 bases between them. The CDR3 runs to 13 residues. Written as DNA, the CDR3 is TGTGCCAGTAGTATAGGCAGGGAGGCTGAAGCTTTCTTT. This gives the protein CASSIGREAEAFF.

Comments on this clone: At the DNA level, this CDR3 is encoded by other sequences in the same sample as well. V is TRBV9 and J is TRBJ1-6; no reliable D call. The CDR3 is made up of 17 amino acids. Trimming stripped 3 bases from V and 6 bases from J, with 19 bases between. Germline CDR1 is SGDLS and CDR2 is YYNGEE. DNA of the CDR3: TGTGCCAGCAGCGCCCACCTAGACGTAAATTCTAATTCACCCCTCCACTTT. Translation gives CASSAHLDVNSNSPLHF.

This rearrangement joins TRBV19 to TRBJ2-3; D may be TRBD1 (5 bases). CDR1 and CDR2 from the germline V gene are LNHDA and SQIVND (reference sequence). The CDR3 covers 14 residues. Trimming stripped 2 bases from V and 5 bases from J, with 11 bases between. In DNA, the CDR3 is TGTGCCAGTAGTATAACTCTCAGGGAAGATACGCAGTATTTT. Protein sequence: CASSITLREDTQYF.

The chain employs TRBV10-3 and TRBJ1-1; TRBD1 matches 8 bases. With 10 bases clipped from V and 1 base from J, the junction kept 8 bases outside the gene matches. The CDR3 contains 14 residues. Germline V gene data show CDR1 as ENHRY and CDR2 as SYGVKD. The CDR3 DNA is TGTGCCAGCCAGGGGGCCATGGGGAACACTGAAGCTTTCTTT. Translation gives CASQGAMGNTEAFF.

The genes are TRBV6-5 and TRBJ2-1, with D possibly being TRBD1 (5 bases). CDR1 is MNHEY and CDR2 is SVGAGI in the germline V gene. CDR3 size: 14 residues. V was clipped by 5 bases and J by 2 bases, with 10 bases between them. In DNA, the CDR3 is TGTGCCAGCAGTCGACAGACAGCCTACAATGAGCAGTTCTTC. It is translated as CASSRQTAYNEQFF.